These 5 T cell receptor beta chains share one sample of origin, sequenced in a study of T cell clusters in autoimmune cytopenias. TRB was amplified from roughly 270 ng of peripheral blood genomic DNA per sample. TRB was amplified by touch-down multiplex PCR, primer pools A and B combined. TCRdb reprocessed the multiplex PCR reads, with one entry per CDR3 protein and no DNA. Recorded for this sample: roughly 8,100 distinct CDR3 sequences. Sequenced sample: peripheral blood. These receptors came from a human donor with an autoimmune cytopenia or autoimmune hepatitis (not recorded which).

This clonotype is classed as medium-sized by frequency. This chain uses TRBV6-5 with TRBJ1-4; TCRdb indicates TRBD1, and absent DNA this call remains unverified. The CDR3 is 15 amino acids. Germline CDR1 is MNHEY and CDR2 is SVGAGI. The CDR3 here is CASRRGGTGGEKLFF.

The chain employs TRBV27 and TRBJ2-1; with no DNA, the TCRdb D assignment of TRBD1 cannot be verified. The CDR3 is made up of 14 amino acids. CDR1 MNHEY and CDR2 SMNVEV come from the germline V gene (reference sequence). CDR3 in amino acids: CASRTGTRGNEQFF.

The chain employs TRBV5-1 and TRBJ1-1; TCRdb picks TRBD1, but there is no DNA to check that call. CDR3 size: 13 residues. Germline V lookup: CDR1 SGHRS, CDR2 YFSETQ. CDR3 protein: CASSNPGNTEAFF.

This clonotype registers medium-sized by frequency. This sequence joins TRBV30 and TRBJ1-2; checking the TCRdb D call of TRBD1 is not possible without DNA. This CDR3 region has 14 residues. From germline, CDR1 is GTSNPN and CDR2 SVGIG (reference sequence). The CDR3 spells CAHRASGENYGYTF.

By frequency, this clonotype is medium-sized. This CDR3 reads CASSYQAGGPNNEQFF. The V call is TRBV6-2 or TRBV6-3, the J call TRBJ2-1; TCRdb's D call of TRBD2 is untestable without DNA. Germline V gene lookup returns CDR1 MNHEY and CDR2 SVGEGT. This CDR3 is built from 16 residues.